This TCR beta chain emerged from a study of OX40 agonist ivuxolimab in advanced cancers. The overall study: The dose-escalation group included hepatocellular carcinoma, melanoma, renal cell carcinoma and head and neck cancer.

Germline V gene lookup returns CDR1 SGHRS and CDR2 YFSETQ. CDR3 length: 13 residues. Unmatched junction bases numbered 2, after V lost 4 bases and J lost 6 bases. Clones were read by immunoSEQ multiplex PCR, and TCRdb kept only the in-frame ones, dropping some. The table includes 65,000 to 75,000 clones, roughly 88% detected once. This sequence joins TRBV5-1 and TRBJ2-7, with TRBD2 matching over 12 bases. Sequencing was performed on CD4+ or CD8+ T cells sorted from blood, taken in a trial of the OX40 agonist ivuxolimab. This receptor was taken from an adult with an advanced solid tumor such as melanoma, head and neck, liver or kidney cancer. CDR3 in DNA: TGCGCCAGCAGCCTGGGACTAGCGGGCGAGCAGTACTTC. This codes for CASSLGLAGEQYF.